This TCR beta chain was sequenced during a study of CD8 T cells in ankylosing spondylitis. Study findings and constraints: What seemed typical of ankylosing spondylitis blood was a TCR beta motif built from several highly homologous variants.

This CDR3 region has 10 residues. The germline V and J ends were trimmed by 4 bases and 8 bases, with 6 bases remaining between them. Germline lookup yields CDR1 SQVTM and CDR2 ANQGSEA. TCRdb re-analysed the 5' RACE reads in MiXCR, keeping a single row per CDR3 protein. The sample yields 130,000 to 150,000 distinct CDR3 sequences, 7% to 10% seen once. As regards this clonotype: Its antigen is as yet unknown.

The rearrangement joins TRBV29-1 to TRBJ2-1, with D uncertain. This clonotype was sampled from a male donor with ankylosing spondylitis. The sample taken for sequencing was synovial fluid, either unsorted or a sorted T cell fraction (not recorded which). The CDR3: CSVARDEQFF. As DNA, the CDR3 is TGCAGCGTTGCCCGGGATGAGCAGTTCTTC.